A single sample gave rise to the 13 T cell receptor beta chains below, sequenced in a study of T cell changes during pregnancy in multiple sclerosis. Repertoires were generated with immunoSEQ multiplex PCR, while TCRdb's copy carries only in-frame clones and drops some. Among about 89,000 clones listed, approximately 90% were seen once. The input for sequencing was peripheral blood, taken after pregnancy. The receptors originated from a female donor in good health, enrolled as a control in a pregnancy study.

The chain employs TRBV29-1 and TRBJ2-6, with D possibly TRBD1 on 5 matching bases. This CDR3 has 16 residues. The germline gives CDR1 SQVTM, CDR2 ANQGSEA. The V end was cut by 6 bases, the J end by 0 bases, with 15 bases between. This chain's CDR3 is CSVLGHSSSGANVLTF. The CDR3 nucleotides are TGCAGCGTCCTAGGACACTCGTCCTCTGGGGCCAACGTCCTGACTTTC.

The chain carries TRBV5-1 and TRBJ2-7; D perhaps matches TRBD1 (6 bases). The CDR3 runs to 13 residues. Trimming took off 4 bases at V and 4 bases at J, with 12 bases between the two ends. CDR1 SGHRS and CDR2 YFSETQ come from the germline V gene. CDR3 nucleotides: TGCGCCAGCAGCCTGCTGGGGGCGTACGAGCAGTACTTC. Translated: CASSLLGAYEQYF. Variable domain in full (rest from reference TRBV5-1 and TRBJ2-7): KAGVTQTPRYLIKTRGQQVTLSCSPISGHRSVSWYQQTPGQGLQFLFEYFSETQRNKGNFPGRFSGRQFSNSRSEMNVSTLELGDSALYLCASSLLGAYEQYFGPGTRLTVT.

V is TRBV10-3 and J is TRBJ1-3; D is perhaps TRBD1 (5 bases). The CDR3 contains 16 residues. The V end was cut by 2 bases, the J end by 4 bases, with 15 bases between. Per germline, CDR1 ENHRY and CDR2 SYGVKD. Written as DNA, the CDR3 is TGTGCCATCAGTGAGACGTTTGACAGTTCAGGAAACACCATATATTTT. It specifies CAISETFDSSGNTIYF.

The chain uses TRBV10-3 and TRBJ2-7; 7 positions match TRBD1. The V gene end was trimmed by 7 bases and the J gene end by 0 bases; junction bases not matched to a gene: 3. The CDR3 totals 13 residues. Germline CDR1 ENHRY, CDR2 SYGVKD. CDR3 DNA: TGTGCCATCAAAGGACAGGACTCCTACGAGCAGTACTTC. It specifies CAIKGQDSYEQYF.

The count of this clone is one. The chain uses TRBV28 and TRBJ1-2, with D possibly TRBD1 on 5 matching bases. Germline V gene lookup returns CDR1 MDHEN and CDR2 SYDVKM. V was pared by 3 bases and J by 2 bases, with 7 bases between. The CDR3 extends over 13 amino acids. The CDR3 loop is CASSFDRNYGYTF. CDR3 bases: TGTGCCAGCAGTTTCGACAGAAACTATGGCTACACCTTC.

The genes are TRBV2 and TRBJ2-6; 9 bases fit TRBD2. The CDR3 has 15 residues. Germline V gives CDR1 SNHLY, CDR2 FYNNEI. Unmatched junction bases numbered 5, after V lost 9 bases and J lost 2 bases. Here the CDR3 DNA reads TGTGCCAGACAGAGCGGGGGGACTGGGGCCAACGTCCTGACTTTC. It is translated as CARQSGGTGANVLTF.

The J gene is TRBJ1-1, the V gene TRBV19; no definite D call. CDR1 is LNHDA, CDR2 SQIVND, per germline (reference sequence). The CDR3 spans 14 residues. The V end was cut by 6 bases, the J end by 0 bases, with 11 bases between. The CDR3: CASRKTGMNTEAFF. The CDR3, as DNA: TGTGCCAGTAGAAAGACGGGAATGAACACTGAAGCTTTCTTT. Looking up the rest from reference TRBV19 and TRBJ1-1 gives the full variable domain: DGGITQSPKYLFRKEGQNVTLSCEQNLNHDAMYWYRQDPGQGLRLIYYSQIVNDFQKGDIAEGYSVSREKKESFPLTVTSAQKNPTAFYLCASRKTGMNTEAFFGQGTRLTVV.

The V and J genes are TRBV9 and TRBJ2-1, with 10 bases matching TRBD2. There are 15 residues in the CDR3. Trimming removed 0 bases from V and 4 bases from J; junction bases left unmatched: 1. Germline V gene data show CDR1 as SGDLS and CDR2 as YYNGEE. The chain's CDR3 is CASSVALAGYNEQFF. The CDR3 DNA reads as TGTGCCAGCAGCGTAGCACTAGCGGGGTACAATGAGCAGTTCTTC.

The chain carries TRBV7-9 and TRBJ1-2; the D gene is possibly TRBD1 (6 bases). The CDR3 totals 13 residues. V was trimmed by 5 bases and J by 2 bases, leaving 9 bases between them. In germline, CDR1 is SEHNR, CDR2 FQNEAQ (reference sequence). Written as DNA, the CDR3 is TGTGCCAGCAGCGTAGGACAGAACTATGGCTACACCTTC. Residues: CASSVGQNYGYTF.

The rearrangement links TRBV5-5 to TRBJ2-1, with a tentative D call TRBD2 (5 bases). Germline V gene lookup returns CDR1 SGHKS and CDR2 YYEKEE (reference sequence). Trimming stripped 7 bases from V and 3 bases from J, with 8 bases between. This CDR3 region has 12 residues. The CDR3 DNA reads as TGTGCCAGCGCTAGCAACTACAATGAGCAGTTCTTC. Translation: CASASNYNEQFF.

The V call is TRBV7-8, the J call TRBJ2-1; 9 bases are a match to TRBD2. Germline V gene data show CDR1 as SGHVS and CDR2 as FQNEAQ. The CDR3 runs 13 residues. V was pared by 1 base and J by 14 bases, with 6 bases of the junction left unmatched. Written as DNA, the CDR3 is TGTGCCAGCAGCTTAGGGGGCGGGAGGGCCAAGTTCTTC. Its protein is CASSLGGGRAKFF.

The chain couples TRBV13 to TRBJ1-2; D gene uncertain. V lost 5 bases and J lost 8, with 24 bases in between. CDR1 PRHDT and CDR2 FYEKMQ come from the germline V gene (reference sequence). This CDR3 comprises 16 residues. In DNA, the CDR3 is TGTGCCAGCAGCGAGTACCGGGAACACCCCCGAGTGGGCTACACCTTC. This encodes CASSEYREHPRVGYTF.

The chain has TRBV2 and TRBJ2-7; 8 positions match TRBD1. The ends lost 4 bases at V and 3 bases at J; junction bases unmatched: 5. The germline CDR1 and CDR2 sequences are SNHLY and FYNNEI. The CDR3 is 14 residues long. CDR3 in amino acids: CASSGAGTGYEQYF. In nucleotides, the CDR3 is TGTGCCAGCAGTGGGGCCGGGACAGGCTACGAGCAGTACTTC.